Presented here are 32 T cell receptor beta chains from one specimen sequenced in a study of T cells after yellow fever vaccination. MiXCR, applied by TCRdb to the 5' RACE reads, yields one record per CDR3 protein. The data show fewer than 400,000 distinct CDR3 sequences, 6.2% seen once. The input for sequencing was PBMCs, taken 5 days after the yellow fever booster vaccination. Receptors were obtained from a man aged 30 to 45 who received the YFV17D yellow fever vaccine.

V is TRBV20-1 and J is TRBJ2-7; D unclear. The CDR3 length is 12 residues. V was shortened by 7 bases and J by 0 bases, with 10 bases between the two germline ends. Germline lookup yields CDR1 DFQATT and CDR2 SNEGSKA (reference sequence). CDR3 DNA sequence: TGCAGTGGGGTGGGATACTCCTACGAGCAGTACTTC. The encoded protein is CSGVGYSYEQYF.

This clonotype was observed many times. The chain couples TRBV5-1 to TRBJ2-1, with D uncertain. The CDR3 spans 14 residues. Germline V gene lookup returns CDR1 SGHRS and CDR2 YFSETQ. V was clipped by 0 bases and J by 7 bases, with 11 bases between them. Written as DNA, the CDR3 is TGCGCCAGCAGCTTGGTGGGCTTGGGGAATGAGCAGTTCTTC. Protein sequence: CASSLVGLGNEQFF.

This clonotype was recorded at least ten times. The chain combines TRBV7-2 with TRBJ2-1; D uncertain. V lost 5 bases and J lost 10, with 12 bases in between. Germline-derived CDR1 and CDR2 are SGHTA and FQGNSA. This CDR3 comprises 12 residues. CDR3 residues: CASSDGFQEQFF. CDR3 bases: TGTGCCAGCAGCGACGGGTTTCAGGAGCAGTTCTTC. Filled out from reference TRBV7-2 and TRBJ2-1, the complete variable domain reads GAGVSQSPSNKVTEKGKDVELRCDPISGHTALYWYRQSLGQGLEFLIYFQGNSAPDKSGLPSDRFSAERTGGSVSTLTIQRTQQEDSAVYLCASSDGFQEQFFGPGTRLTVL.

In this sample, this clonotype turned up a few times. The rearrangement uses TRBV2 and TRBJ2-1; D unclear. Trimming stripped 8 bases from V and 12 bases from J, with 5 bases between. Germline V gives CDR1 SNHLY, CDR2 FYNNEI. The CDR3 loop spans 8 amino acids. The CDR3 is CASPRQFF. The CDR3 region has the DNA TGTGCCAGCCCTAGGCAGTTCTTC.

The rearrangement joins TRBV6-5 to TRBJ2-2; D is possibly TRBD2 (5 bases). CDR1 is MNHEY and CDR2 is SVGAGI in the germline V gene. This CDR3 contains 13 residues. V dropped 5 bases and J dropped 8 bases, with 12 bases sitting between them. In DNA form, the CDR3 reads TGTGCCAGCAGTCACGAGGGATGGGGGGAGCTGTTTTTT. Encoded protein: CASSHEGWGELFF.

The chain combines TRBV10-3 with TRBJ2-7; D possibly uses TRBD1 or TRBD2 (5 bases each). The ends were cut back, 2 bases at V and 2 bases at J, with 22 bases in the middle. The germline V gene has CDR1 ENHRY and CDR2 SYGVKD. CDR3 length: 18 amino acids. The CDR3 here is CAISEDEGLRAGTYEQYF. CDR3 coding DNA: TGTGCCATCAGTGAGGATGAGGGGTTGAGGGCAGGAACCTACGAGCAGTACTTC.

The V and J genes are TRBV12-3 or TRBV12-4 and TRBJ2-3, with a weak D call TRBD2 (6 bases). Trimming removed 3 bases from V and 4 bases from J, with 11 bases in between. The CDR3 is 14 residues long. The CDR3 DNA is TGTGCCAGCAGTTTCCCGGGAGTCTCAGATACGCAGTATTTT. It encodes CASSFPGVSDTQYF.

This clonotype was counted many times. The gene calls are TRBV13 and TRBJ1-1, with 9 bases matching TRBD1. This CDR3 has 14 residues. CDR1 and CDR2 from the germline V gene are PRHDT and FYEKMQ (reference sequence). J gave up 4 bases and V 3 bases, and 3 bases lay outside the gene matches. CDR3 sequence (DNA): TGTGCCAGCAGCTTGACAGGGGGTGTCACTGAAGCTTTCTTT. It specifies CASSLTGGVTEAFF.

This clonotype was observed a handful of times. The CDR3 DNA is TGTGCCAGCAGTTTTGCGGGTCGGGAGCTGTTTTTT. Amino acids: CASSFAGRELFF. The chain recombines TRBV12-3 or TRBV12-4 with TRBJ2-2, with TRBD2 as a possible D gene (5 bases). Deletions cut 3 bases from V and 9 bases from J, with 8 bases between. This CDR3 comprises 12 residues.

This clonotype has just a few counts. The V and J genes are TRBV6-2 or TRBV6-3 and TRBJ2-1; TRBD2 aligns across 10 bases. The germline V gene has CDR1 MNHEY and CDR2 SVGEGT. The V segment lost 6 bases and the J segment 9 bases; nucleotides outside the gene matches: 2. The CDR3 covers 12 residues. For the CDR3, the DNA is TGTGCCAGCAGGCGGACTAGCGGTGAGCAGTTCTTC. Residues: CASRRTSGEQFF.

At least ten counts were recorded for this clonotype. V and J are TRBV5-1 and TRBJ2-1, with 12 bases matching TRBD2. The V and J ends lost 7 bases and 9 bases, in that order; junction bases with no gene match: 5. Germline V CDR1 and CDR2: SGHRS, YFSETQ. The CDR3 is 13 residues long. CDR3 DNA: TGCGCCAGCGCCCCTAGCGGGAGGGGTGAGCAGTTCTTC. Translating gives CASAPSGRGEQFF.

This clonotype was counted at least ten times. The rearrangement joins TRBV15 to TRBJ2-7; D unclear. The germline gives CDR1 LNHNV, CDR2 YYDKDF (reference sequence). There are 11 residues in the CDR3. V shed 5 bases and J shed 3 bases, with 5 bases lying between them. CDR3 residues: CATSPNYEQYF. DNA of the CDR3: TGTGCCACCAGCCCAAACTACGAGCAGTACTTC.

This clonotype was found many times. The chain recombines TRBV11-2 with TRBJ2-2; 15 bases align to TRBD2. The CDR3 consists of 19 residues. Germline V lookup: CDR1 SGHAT, CDR2 FQNNGV. The J segment lost 0 bases and the V segment lost 5 bases, leaving 7 bases of the junction unmatched. This CDR3 reads CASSHGLAGGPSNTGELFF. CDR3 in DNA: TGTGCCAGCAGCCACGGACTAGCGGGAGGGCCCTCGAACACCGGGGAGCTGTTTTTT.

This clonotype was recorded at least ten times. The chain uses TRBV28 and TRBJ1-5; D remains ambiguous. CDR3 length: 14 amino acids. From germline, CDR1 is MDHEN and CDR2 SYDVKM. Trimming stripped 5 bases from V and 3 bases from J, with 11 bases between. This chain's CDR3 is CASSVKVNNQPQHF. The CDR3 region has the DNA TGTGCCAGCAGTGTTAAGGTAAACAATCAGCCCCAGCATTTT.

This clonotype was found many times. The chain employs TRBV7-2 and TRBJ2-5, with D hard to call. Germline values: CDR1 SGHTA, CDR2 FQGNSA. The V and J ends lost 2 bases and 2 bases respectively, with 9 bases between them. This CDR3 spans 14 amino acids. DNA of the CDR3: TGTGCCAGCAGCTTATACCGAGGTCAAGAGACCCAGTACTTC. It yields the protein CASSLYRGQETQYF.

CDR3: CASSSTGTSGVLYEQYF. The CDR3, as DNA: TGTGCCAGCAGCTCGACCGGGACTAGCGGGGTCCTCTACGAGCAGTACTTC. The chain couples TRBV7-2 to TRBJ2-7, with TRBD2 matching over 13 bases. Per germline, CDR1 SGHTA and CDR2 FQGNSA. The trim removed 4 bases at V and 3 bases at J, leaving 9 bases unmatched. This CDR3 has 17 residues.

There are many counts of this clonotype. The V call is TRBV6-2 or TRBV6-3, the J call TRBJ2-7; no clear D gene. CDR3 length: 13 residues. From germline, CDR1 is MNHEY and CDR2 SVGEGT. Trimming shortened V by 2 bases and J by 2 bases, and 7 bases separated the two germline ends. The CDR3 DNA reads as TGTGCCAGCAGTTACGACACGGCCTACGAGCAGTACTTC. Encoded protein: CASSYDTAYEQYF.

This clonotype showed up many times. The chain couples TRBV21-1 to TRBJ2-6; the table gives TRBD1 as D, unverified against the DNA. TRBV21-1 is tagged as a pseudogene. This CDR3 contains 18 residues. The CDR3 reads CASSKANIGGAGANVLTF. The DNA of the CDR3 is TGTGCCAGCAGCAAAGCTAATATTGGGGGAGCTGGGGCCAACGTCCTGACTTTC.

This clonotype was observed many times. The chain is built from TRBV11-2 and TRBJ2-3; D tentatively fits TRBD1 or TRBD2 (5 bases each). Trimming cost V 3 bases and J 3 bases, with 7 bases left between them. The CDR3 is made up of 13 amino acids. CDR1 SGHAT and CDR2 FQNNGV come from the germline V gene. CDR3 sequence reads: CASSFEGTDTQYF. The CDR3 nucleotides are TGTGCCAGCAGCTTCGAGGGGACAGATACGCAGTATTTT.

There are a few counts of this clonotype. The CDR3 region is CSARRPTGYYEQYF. The CDR3 nucleotides read TGCAGTGCTAGGCGGCCCACGGGATACTACGAGCAGTACTTC. The genes are TRBV20-1 and TRBJ2-7; D may be TRBD2 (5 bases). Per germline, CDR1 DFQATT and CDR2 SNEGSKA (reference sequence). V gave up 3 bases and J gave up 3 bases, with 15 bases separating them. The CDR3 loop spans 14 amino acids.

The sample holds one count of this clonotype. A much bigger clone sits one base away, suggesting this may be a read error. The genes are TRBV19 and TRBJ2-6; D call uncertain. Trimming removed 6 bases from V and 1 base from J, with 10 bases in between. Germline values: CDR1 LNHDA, CDR2 SQIVND (reference sequence). CDR3 length: 15 amino acids. CDR3: CASSRYLSGANVLTF. The CDR3 DNA reads TGTGCCAGTAGCCGATACCTTTCTGGGGCCAACGTCCTGACTTTC.

This clonotype has a count of ten or more. V usage is TRBV5-1 and J usage is TRBJ1-4, with D perhaps TRBD1 (5 bases). The CDR3 is made up of 13 amino acids. From germline, CDR1 is SGHRS and CDR2 YFSETQ. V gave up 5 bases and J gave up 7 bases, with 12 bases separating them. CDR3: CASRAGLGEKLFF. The CDR3 DNA follows: TGCGCCAGCAGAGCAGGGTTGGGTGAAAAACTGTTTTTT.

This clonotype has only one observation. A much larger clonotype is one base distant, so this may be a read error. The CDR3 does not end in the conserved phenylalanine or tryptophan, so this is likely a read error. The V and J genes are TRBV5-1 and TRBJ2-1; no clear D gene. CDR1 and CDR2 from the germline V gene are SGHRS and YFSETQ. This CDR3 comprises 14 residues. The V end lost 4 bases, the J end lost 8 bases, and 16 bases lay between the germline ends. The CDR3 nucleotides are TGCGCCAGCAGCATGAACGGAGCTGGCGATGAGCAGTTCGTC. Encoded protein: CASSMNGAGDEQFV.

This clonotype was recorded a few times. This chain uses TRBV29-1 with TRBJ2-3; D may be TRBD2 (7 bases). Between the trimmed V and J ends, which lost 1 base and 1 base, there was a span of 12 bases. Germline V CDR1 and CDR2: SQVTM, ANQGSEA. This CDR3 contains 15 residues. In DNA form, the CDR3 reads TGCAGCGTTGAAGGGGGGGGGGCCGGCACAGATACGCAGTATTTT. Protein sequence: CSVEGGGAGTDTQYF.

This chain uses TRBV5-6 with TRBJ2-5; no reliable D call. Trimming took off 4 bases at V and 2 bases at J, with 12 bases between the two ends. Germline V CDR1 and CDR2: SGHDT, YYEEEE. The CDR3 loop spans 14 amino acids. The CDR3 DNA reads TGTGCCAGCAGCCTGGTTGTGGATCAAGAGACCCAGTACTTC. This codes for CASSLVVDQETQYF.

This clonotype was counted ten times or more. This rearrangement joins TRBV20-1 to TRBJ2-7; 16 nucleotides align to TRBD2. Germline lookup yields CDR1 DFQATT and CDR2 SNEGSKA (reference sequence). Trimming cost V 6 bases and J 1 base; bases outside gene matches: 3. The CDR3 is 15 residues long. CDR3 nucleotide sequence: TGCAGTGCACGGGGACTAGCGGGGGGGTCCTACGAGCAGTACTTC. It translates to CSARGLAGGSYEQYF.

The chain is built from TRBV20-1 and TRBJ2-4; D unresolved. V lost 0 bases to trimming and J lost 6 bases, with 9 bases between them. The CDR3 is made up of 13 amino acids. In germline, CDR1 is DFQATT, CDR2 SNEGSKA (reference sequence). The CDR3 nucleotides read TGCAGTGCTAGAGATCAGCGTCGAAACATTCAGTACTTC. Translated: CSARDQRRNIQYF.

This clonotype was picked up many times. This chain connects TRBV4-3 to TRBJ2-5, with 7 positions matching TRBD2. Germline V gene data show CDR1 as LGHNA and CDR2 as YSLEER. The CDR3 runs to 15 residues. V lost 3 bases and J lost 1; bases outside the gene matches: 5. CDR3 loop: CASSHPGGCQETQYF. The CDR3 bases are TGCGCCAGCAGCCACCCCGGGGGGTGCCAAGAGACCCAGTACTTC.

This clonotype has more than one count but fewer than ten. The chain joins TRBV20-1 to TRBJ2-7, with 10 bases aligning to TRBD1. Per germline, CDR1 DFQATT and CDR2 SNEGSKA (reference sequence). The junction had 15 bases not matched to a gene; V was cut back by 3 bases and J by 4 bases. This CDR3 region has 17 residues. CDR3 region: CSARPPRQGARMYEQYF. The CDR3 DNA reads TGCAGTGCTAGGCCACCGAGACAGGGGGCAAGGATGTACGAGCAGTACTTC.

This chain connects TRBV3-1 to TRBJ2-5; 9 nucleotides line up with TRBD1. The ends lost 1 base at V and 2 bases at J; junction bases unmatched: 2. Looked up from germline, CDR1 is LGHDT and CDR2 is YNNKEL (reference sequence). There are 15 residues in the CDR3. The CDR3 coding sequence is TGTGCCAGCAGCCAAGGGGACAGGGCTCAAGAGACCCAGTACTTC. Amino acids: CASSQGDRAQETQYF.

The rearrangement joins TRBV7-2 to TRBJ1-2; TRBD1 matches at 9 bases. Per the germline V gene, CDR1 is SGHTA and CDR2 is FQGNSA. Trimming removed 2 bases from V and 3 bases from J; junction bases left unmatched: 7. CDR3 size: 16 residues. In DNA form, the CDR3 reads TGTGCCAGCAGCTTACAAGGGACAGGGTTGTACTATGGCTACACCTTC. It codes for CASSLQGTGLYYGYTF.

This clonotype has ten or more counts. The chain uses TRBV20-1 and TRBJ1-6; D unclear. Germline assignment: CDR1 DFQATT and CDR2 SNEGSKA (reference sequence). Trimming left V 1 base short and J 8 bases short, with 12 bases between. CDR3 length: 14 amino acids. The CDR3 loop reads CSARVGSYDSPLHF. CDR3 DNA sequence: TGCAGTGCTAGAGTGGGTAGCTACGATTCACCCCTCCACTTT.